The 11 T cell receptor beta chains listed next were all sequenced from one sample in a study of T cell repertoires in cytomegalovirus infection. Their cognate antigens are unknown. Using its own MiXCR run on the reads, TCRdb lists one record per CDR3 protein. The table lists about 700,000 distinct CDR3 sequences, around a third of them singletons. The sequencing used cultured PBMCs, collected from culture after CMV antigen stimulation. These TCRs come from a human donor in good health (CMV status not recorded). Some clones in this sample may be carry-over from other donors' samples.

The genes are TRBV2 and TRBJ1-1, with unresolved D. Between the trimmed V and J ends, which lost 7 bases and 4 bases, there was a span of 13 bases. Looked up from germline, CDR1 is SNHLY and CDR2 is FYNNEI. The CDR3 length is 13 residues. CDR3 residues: CASIGELGTEAFF. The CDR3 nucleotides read TGTGCCAGCATCGGGGAGTTGGGCACTGAAGCTTTCTTT. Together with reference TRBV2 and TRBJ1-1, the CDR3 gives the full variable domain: EPEVTQTPSHQVTQMGQEVILRCVPISNHLYFYWYRQILGQKVEFLVSFYNNEISEKSEIFDDQFSVERPDGSNFTLKIRSTKLEDSAMYFCASIGELGTEAFFGQGTRLTVV.

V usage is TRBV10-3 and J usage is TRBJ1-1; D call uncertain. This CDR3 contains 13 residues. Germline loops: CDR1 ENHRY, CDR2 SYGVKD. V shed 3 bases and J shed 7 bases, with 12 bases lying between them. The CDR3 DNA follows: TGTGCCATCAGTGATATCCGGCAGAATGAAGCTTTCTTT. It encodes CAISDIRQNEAFF.

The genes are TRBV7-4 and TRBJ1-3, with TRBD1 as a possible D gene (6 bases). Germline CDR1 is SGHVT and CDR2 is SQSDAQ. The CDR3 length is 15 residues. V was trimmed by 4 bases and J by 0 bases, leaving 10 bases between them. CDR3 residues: CASSWGRYSGNTIYF. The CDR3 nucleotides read TGTGCCAGCAGCTGGGGGCGGTACTCTGGAAACACCATATATTTT. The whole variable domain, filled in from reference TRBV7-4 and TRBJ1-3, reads GAGVSQSPRYKVAKRGRDVALRCDSISGHVTLYWYRQTLGQGSEVLTYSQSDAQRDKSGRPSGRFSAERPERSVSTLKIQRTEQGDSAVYLCASSWGRYSGNTIYFGEGSWLTVV.

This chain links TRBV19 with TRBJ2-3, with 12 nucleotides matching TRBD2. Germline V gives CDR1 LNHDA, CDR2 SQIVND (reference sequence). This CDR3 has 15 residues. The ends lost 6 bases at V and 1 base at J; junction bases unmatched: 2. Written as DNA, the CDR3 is TGTGCCAGTAGATGGACTAGCGGGGGCACAGATACGCAGTATTTT. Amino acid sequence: CASRWTSGGTDTQYF.

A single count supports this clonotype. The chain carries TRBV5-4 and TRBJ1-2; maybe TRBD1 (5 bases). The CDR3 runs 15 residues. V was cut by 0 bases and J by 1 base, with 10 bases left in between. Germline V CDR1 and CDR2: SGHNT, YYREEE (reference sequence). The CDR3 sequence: CASSLAGGINYGYTF. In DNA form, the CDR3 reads TGTGCCAGCAGCTTGGCCGGGGGGATTAACTATGGCTACACCTTC.

CDR3 sequence (DNA): TGTGCCAGCAGGCGGGACAGGGCGGCTGGCTACACCTTC. Encoded protein: CASRRDRAAGYTF. The V and J genes are TRBV2 and TRBJ1-2; the match to TRBD1 covers 9 bases. The length of the CDR3 is 13 residues. V was clipped by 6 bases and J by 7 bases; unmatched bases: 6. Germline V lookup: CDR1 SNHLY, CDR2 FYNNEI. Looking up the rest from reference TRBV2 and TRBJ1-2 gives the full variable domain: EPEVTQTPSHQVTQMGQEVILRCVPISNHLYFYWYRQILGQKVEFLVSFYNNEISEKSEIFDDQFSVERPDGSNFTLKIRSTKLEDSAMYFCASRRDRAAGYTFGSGTRLTVV.

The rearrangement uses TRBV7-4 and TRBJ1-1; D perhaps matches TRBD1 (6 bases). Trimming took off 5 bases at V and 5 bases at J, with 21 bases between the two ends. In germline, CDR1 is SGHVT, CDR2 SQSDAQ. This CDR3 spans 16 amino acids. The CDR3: CASSKNRVLYKTEAFF. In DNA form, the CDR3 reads TGTGCCAGCAGCAAAAACAGGGTTCTGTATAAAACTGAAGCTTTCTTT.

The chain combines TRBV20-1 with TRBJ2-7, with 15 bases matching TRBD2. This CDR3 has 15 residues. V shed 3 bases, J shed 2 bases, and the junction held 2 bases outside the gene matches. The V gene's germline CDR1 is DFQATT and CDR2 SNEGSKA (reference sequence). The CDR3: CSARGLAGGPYEQYF. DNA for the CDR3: TGCAGTGCTAGGGGACTAGCGGGAGGCCCCTACGAGCAGTACTTC.

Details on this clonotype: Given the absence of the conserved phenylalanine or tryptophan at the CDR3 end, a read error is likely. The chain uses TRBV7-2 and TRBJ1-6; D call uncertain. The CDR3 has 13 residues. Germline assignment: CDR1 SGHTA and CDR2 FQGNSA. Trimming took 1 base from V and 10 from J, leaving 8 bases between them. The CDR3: CASSLVTDSPLHC. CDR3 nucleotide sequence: TGTGCCAGCAGCTTAGTTACGGACTCACCCCTCCACTGT.

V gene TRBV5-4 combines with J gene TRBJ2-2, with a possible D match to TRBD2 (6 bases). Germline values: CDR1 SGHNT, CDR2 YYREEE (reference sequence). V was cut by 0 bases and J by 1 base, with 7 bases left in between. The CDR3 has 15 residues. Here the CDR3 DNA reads TGTGCCAGCAGCTTGGGGCGGGAGAACACCGGGGAGCTGTTTTTT. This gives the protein CASSLGRENTGELFF. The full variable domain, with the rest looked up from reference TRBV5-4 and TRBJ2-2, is ETGVTQSPTHLIKTRGQQVTLRCSSQSGHNTVSWYQQALGQGPQFIFQYYREEENGRGNFPPRFSGLQFPNYSSELNVNALELDDSALYLCASSLGRENTGELFFGEGSRLTVL.

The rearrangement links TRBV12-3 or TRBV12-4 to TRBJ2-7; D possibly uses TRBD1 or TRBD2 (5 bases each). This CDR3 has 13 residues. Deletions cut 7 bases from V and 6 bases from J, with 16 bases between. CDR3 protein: CASTPNWDREQYF. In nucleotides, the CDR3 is TGTGCCAGCACCCCCAATTGGGACCGCGAGCAGTACTTC.